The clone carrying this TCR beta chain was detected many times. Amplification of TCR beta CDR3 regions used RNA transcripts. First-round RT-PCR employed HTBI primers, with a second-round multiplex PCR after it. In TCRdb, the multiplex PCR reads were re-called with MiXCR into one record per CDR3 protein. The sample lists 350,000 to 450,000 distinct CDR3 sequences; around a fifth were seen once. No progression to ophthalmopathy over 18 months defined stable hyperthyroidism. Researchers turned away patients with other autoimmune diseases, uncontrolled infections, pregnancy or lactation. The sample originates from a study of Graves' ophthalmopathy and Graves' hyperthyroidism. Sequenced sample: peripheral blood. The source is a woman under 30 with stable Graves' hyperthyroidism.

The CDR3 loop is CATSRSGPLTGELFF. CDR3 bases: TGTGCCACCAGCAGATCGGGCCCCCTCACCGGGGAGCTGTTTTTT. The rearrangement links TRBV15 to TRBJ2-2; no reliable D call. Germline loops: CDR1 LNHNV, CDR2 YYDKDF (reference sequence). The CDR3 length is 15 residues. The germline V and J ends were trimmed by 2 bases and 4 bases, with 11 bases remaining between them.